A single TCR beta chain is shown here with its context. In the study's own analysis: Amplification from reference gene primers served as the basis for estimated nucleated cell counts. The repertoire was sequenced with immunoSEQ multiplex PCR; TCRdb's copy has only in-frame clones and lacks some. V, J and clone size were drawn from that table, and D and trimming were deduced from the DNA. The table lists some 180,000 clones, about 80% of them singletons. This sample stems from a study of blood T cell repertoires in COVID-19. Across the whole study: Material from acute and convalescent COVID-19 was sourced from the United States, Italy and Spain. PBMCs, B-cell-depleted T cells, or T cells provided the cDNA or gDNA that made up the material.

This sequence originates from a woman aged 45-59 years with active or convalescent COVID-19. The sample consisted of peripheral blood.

CDR3 in DNA: TGTGCCAGCAGCCCGGGGGACTCAGGGGAAAAACTGTTTTTT. Translated: CASSPGDSGEKLFF. The gene calls are TRBV9 and TRBJ1-4; D possibly corresponds to TRBD1 (5 bases). V dropped 4 bases and J dropped 8 bases, with 15 bases sitting between them. Germline-derived CDR1 and CDR2 are SGDLS and YYNGEE. This CDR3 has 14 amino acids.